The 23 T cell receptor beta chains below come from one sample, sequenced in a study of cytomegalovirus exposure and HLA in healthy donors. Assay: immunoSEQ multiplex PCR; the TCRdb copy retains only in-frame clones and omits some. The sample consists of 250,000 or so clones, roughly nine tenths of them appearing once. Source material: PBMCs. The receptors stem from a man aged 18 to 30 in good health and CMV-seropositive.

This chain connects TRBV7-8 to TRBJ2-5; D may correspond to TRBD1 or TRBD2 (5 bases each). V was clipped by 2 bases and J by 5 bases, with 9 bases between them. The germline V gene has CDR1 SGHVS and CDR2 FQNEAQ. This CDR3 region has 13 residues. CDR3 DNA: TGTGCCAGCAGCTTATCGGGGCGGGAGACCCAGTACTTC. This translates into CASSLSGRETQYF.

V usage is TRBV7-6 and J usage is TRBJ1-1; tentative D call: TRBD1 (5 bases). Trimming pared 6 bases from V and 0 bases from J, leaving 17 bases between. This CDR3 region has 16 residues. Germline V gene lookup returns CDR1 SGHVS and CDR2 FNYEAQ. CDR3 bases: TGTGCCAGCAGATCCGCGGGGGACGGGGTGAACACTGAAGCTTTCTTT. It is translated as CASRSAGDGVNTEAFF.

The CDR3 DNA reads TGTGCCAGCAGCTTGGCCGGGAGGGTCCCCGGGGAGCTGTTTTTT. Residues: CASSLAGRVPGELFF. The rearrangement uses TRBV5-6 and TRBJ2-2; 8 bases fit TRBD2. Germline V gene sequence: CDR1 SGHDT, CDR2 YYEEEE. J gave up 6 bases and V 0 bases, and 4 bases lay outside the gene matches. The CDR3 totals 15 residues.

The CDR3 region is CASRAGQIYEQYF. The CDR3 DNA reads as TGTGCCAGCAGGGCGGGACAGATCTACGAGCAGTACTTC. The V gene is TRBV2, the J gene TRBJ2-7, with a tentative D call TRBD1 (7 bases). The CDR3 spans 13 residues. Trimming took 6 bases from V and 3 from J, leaving 12 bases between them. Germline V gives CDR1 SNHLY, CDR2 FYNNEI.

The chain recombines TRBV2 with TRBJ2-1; D possibly uses TRBD1 or TRBD2 (5 bases each). Germline CDR1 reads SNHLY; CDR2 reads FYNNEI. The CDR3 runs to 15 residues. V lost 4 bases and J lost 6, with 16 bases in between. CDR3 sequence reads: CASSAGPTIVNEQFF. CDR3 DNA sequence: TGTGCCAGCAGTGCGGGACCCACGATAGTCAATGAGCAGTTCTTC.

The rearrangement joins TRBV27 to TRBJ1-1, with D tentatively TRBD1 (6 bases). The V gene lost 5 bases and the J gene lost 1 base, with 20 bases spanning the gap. The CDR3 has 17 residues. Germline V CDR1 and CDR2: MNHEY, SMNVEV (reference sequence). The CDR3 sequence is CASSRNLPQGPNTEAFF. In DNA form, the CDR3 reads TGTGCCAGCAGTCGAAACCTTCCACAGGGTCCGAACACTGAAGCTTTCTTT.

The chain joins TRBV2 to TRBJ2-7; 13 bases fit TRBD2. The V gene end was trimmed by 6 bases and the J gene end by 6 bases; junction bases not matched to a gene: 8. CDR1 is SNHLY, CDR2 FYNNEI, per germline. The CDR3 runs 15 residues. DNA for the CDR3: TGTGCCAGCAGGCGACTAGCGGGAGGAATGGGCGAGCAGTACTTC. Translated: CASRRLAGGMGEQYF.

This chain joins TRBV19 and TRBJ2-7; a possible D gene is TRBD1 (6 bases). Germline values: CDR1 LNHDA, CDR2 SQIVND (reference sequence). The germline V and J ends were trimmed by 3 bases and 0 bases, with 9 bases remaining between them. This CDR3 has 14 amino acids. For the CDR3, the DNA is TGTGCCAGTAGTATGGGGACACACTCCTACGAGCAGTACTTC. Its protein product is CASSMGTHSYEQYF. The full variable domain, completed using reference TRBV19 and TRBJ2-7, is DGGITQSPKYLFRKEGQNVTLSCEQNLNHDAMYWYRQDPGQGLRLIYYSQIVNDFQKGDIAEGYSVSREKKESFPLTVTSAQKNPTAFYLCASSMGTHSYEQYFGPGTRLTVT.

V gene TRBV30 combines with J gene TRBJ1-1; 7 bases map to TRBD1. J gave up 5 bases and V 5 bases, and 8 bases lay outside the gene matches. Germline V lookup: CDR1 GTSNPN, CDR2 SVGIG (reference sequence). The CDR3 extends over 13 amino acids. CDR3 bases: TGTGCCTGGGACTTTGACAGGGCTACTGAAGCTTTCTTT. It yields the protein CAWDFDRATEAFF.

The J gene is TRBJ2-3, the V gene TRBV4-2; D tentatively fits TRBD1 or TRBD2 (5 bases each). From germline, CDR1 is LGHNA and CDR2 YNFKEQ. V was trimmed by 0 bases and J by 1 base, leaving 17 bases between them. The CDR3 has 18 amino acids. The CDR3 protein is CASSQDEGRRSGTDTQYF. CDR3 DNA: TGTGCCAGCAGCCAAGATGAGGGGCGGAGGTCGGGCACAGATACGCAGTATTTT.

This clone was recorded once. The rearrangement uses TRBV28 and TRBJ2-3, with 7 bases that match TRBD1. This CDR3 is 16 amino acids long. Germline V CDR1 and CDR2: MDHEN, SYDVKM. V was clipped by 7 bases and J by 3 bases; unmatched bases: 13. CDR3 sequence: CASTLALGTATDTQYF. The CDR3 DNA follows: TGTGCCAGCACCCTAGCCCTCGGGACAGCAACAGATACGCAGTATTTT.

The chain is built from TRBV18 and TRBJ1-1; perhaps TRBD1 as D (5 bases). The V end was cut by 6 bases, the J end by 0 bases, with 14 bases between. The length of the CDR3 is 15 residues. Germline assignment: CDR1 KGHSH and CDR2 LQKENI. DNA of the CDR3: TGTGCCAGCTCGCCGGAGGGACTCCTGAACACTGAAGCTTTCTTT. This encodes CASSPEGLLNTEAFF.

The chain employs TRBV7-2 and TRBJ2-5; the match to TRBD2 covers 12 bases. V lost 5 bases, J lost 5 bases, and 9 bases stayed unmatched. The CDR3 has 16 residues. From germline, CDR1 is SGHTA and CDR2 FQGNSA. CDR3 residues: CASSQVASGRVETQYF. The CDR3 nucleotides read TGTGCCAGCAGCCAAGTGGCTAGCGGGAGGGTGGAGACCCAGTACTTC.

This sequence joins TRBV18 and TRBJ1-1; maybe TRBD1 (5 bases). V shed 6 bases and J shed 1 base, with 9 bases lying between them. Germline V gives CDR1 KGHSH, CDR2 LQKENI. This CDR3 has 13 amino acids. CDR3 coding DNA: TGTGCCAGCTCCCGGGACTGGAACACTGAAGCTTTCTTT. This encodes CASSRDWNTEAFF.

The genes are TRBV30 and TRBJ1-4; 9 bases are shared with TRBD1. CDR1 is GTSNPN and CDR2 is SVGIG in the germline V gene (reference sequence). V dropped 0 bases and J dropped 7; count of bases not matched to a gene: 0. This CDR3 is built from 13 residues. This chain's CDR3 is CAWSVQGAEKLFF. The CDR3 coding sequence is TGTGCCTGGAGTGTACAGGGGGCTGAAAAACTGTTTTTT.

The CDR3 DNA reads as TGTGCCAGCAGTTTTCTAGCGGGAGATGGGGCCAACGTCCTGACTTTC. Translating it yields CASSFLAGDGANVLTF. This chain connects TRBV27 to TRBJ2-6; 10 bases match TRBD2. The CDR3 consists of 16 residues. Trimming cost V 3 bases and J 3 bases; bases outside gene matches: 2. Looked up from germline, CDR1 is MNHEY and CDR2 is SMNVEV (reference sequence).

V and J are TRBV19 and TRBJ1-5; D may be TRBD1 (6 bases). CDR3 length: 15 amino acids. Germline CDR1 reads LNHDA; CDR2 reads SQIVND (reference sequence). Trimming stripped 6 bases from V and 2 bases from J, with 14 bases between. CDR3 region: CASRNRDTRNQPQHF. DNA of the CDR3: TGTGCCAGTAGGAACCGGGACACCCGCAATCAGCCCCAGCATTTT. Complete variable domain (other parts from reference TRBV19 and TRBJ1-5): DGGITQSPKYLFRKEGQNVTLSCEQNLNHDAMYWYRQDPGQGLRLIYYSQIVNDFQKGDIAEGYSVSREKKESFPLTVTSAQKNPTAFYLCASRNRDTRNQPQHFGDGTRLSIL.

The chain joins TRBV5-5 to TRBJ2-1, with D perhaps matching TRBD2 (6 bases). Looked up from germline, CDR1 is SGHKS and CDR2 is YYEKEE (reference sequence). The ends were cut back, 3 bases at V and 2 bases at J, with 6 bases in the middle. The CDR3 totals 13 residues. The CDR3 spells CASSSGAYNEQFF. In DNA form, the CDR3 reads TGTGCCAGCAGCTCGGGGGCCTACAATGAGCAGTTCTTC.

The chain couples TRBV7-9 to TRBJ2-1; possible D gene TRBD2, 7 bases. Looked up from germline, CDR1 is SEHNR and CDR2 is FQNEAQ (reference sequence). CDR3 length: 14 amino acids. The V end was cut by 5 bases, the J end by 4 bases, with 12 bases between. The DNA of the CDR3 is TGTGCCAGCAGCCGCGGGGGCTCTTACAATGAGCAGTTCTTC. This gives the protein CASSRGGSYNEQFF.

This chain uses TRBV5-6 with TRBJ2-7; 7 bases map to TRBD1. The CDR3 is made up of 15 amino acids. The ends lost 3 bases at V and 0 bases at J; junction bases unmatched: 6. Germline V CDR1 and CDR2: SGHDT, YYEEEE. This CDR3 is CASSSWAGGSYEQYF. The CDR3 DNA sequence: TGTGCCAGCAGCTCTTGGGCAGGGGGCTCCTACGAGCAGTACTTC.

V usage is TRBV4-3 and J usage is TRBJ1-2; maybe TRBD1 (6 bases). CDR3 length equals 14 residues. V dropped 0 bases and J dropped 4 bases, with 9 bases sitting between them. Germline V gene data show CDR1 as LGHNA and CDR2 as YSLEER. The CDR3 protein is CASSQERGFYGYTF. The CDR3 nucleotides read TGCGCCAGCAGCCAAGAGAGGGGGTTCTATGGCTACACCTTC.

This clone was picked up a small number of times. This chain connects TRBV11-2 to TRBJ1-1; the D gene is possibly TRBD1 (5 bases). CDR3 length equals 13 residues. Per the germline V gene, CDR1 is SGHAT and CDR2 is FQNNGV. V dropped 3 bases and J dropped 8 bases, with 13 bases sitting between them. The CDR3 nucleotides read TGTGCCAGCAGCTTTCCAGGGACCTTAGAAGCTTTCTTT. It codes for CASSFPGTLEAFF.

This clone has only one observation. V gene TRBV7-6 combines with J gene TRBJ2-7; 10 bases map to TRBD2. The CDR3 extends over 15 amino acids. CDR1 and CDR2 from the germline V gene are SGHVS and FNYEAQ. The V segment lost 2 bases and the J segment 4 bases; nucleotides outside the gene matches: 5. The CDR3 sequence: CASSLTASGGYEQYF. The CDR3 bases are TGTGCCAGCAGCTTAACGGCTAGCGGGGGTTACGAGCAGTACTTC.